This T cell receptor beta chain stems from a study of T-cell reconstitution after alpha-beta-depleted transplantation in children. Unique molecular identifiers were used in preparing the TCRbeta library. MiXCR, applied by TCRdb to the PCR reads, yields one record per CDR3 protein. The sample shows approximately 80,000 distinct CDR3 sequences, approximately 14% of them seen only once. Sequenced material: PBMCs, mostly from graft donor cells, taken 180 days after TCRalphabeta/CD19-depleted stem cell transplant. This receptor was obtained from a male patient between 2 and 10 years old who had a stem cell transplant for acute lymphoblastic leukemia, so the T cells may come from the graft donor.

CDR3 sequence (DNA): TGTGCCAGTCGCCTAGGGGGGTACACCGGGGAGCTGTTTTTT. As protein: CASRLGGYTGELFF. The rearrangement uses TRBV12-3 or TRBV12-4 and TRBJ2-2; D tentatively fits TRBD1 or TRBD2 (6 bases each). CDR3 length: 14 residues. Trimming removed 9 bases from V and 3 bases from J, with 14 bases in between.